This section outlines one TCR beta chain sequence together with its context. Its antigen remains undetermined. The record has no base qualities; no much larger clone is one base away. This specimen belongs to a study of cytomegalovirus exposure and HLA in healthy donors (dated by TCRdb to about 2017). Regarding the complete study: A later analysis indicated that the 110 or so validation repertoires were generated on the platform also employed for the approximately 670 repertoires of the first cohort. The study combined high-throughput TCR immunosequencing, statistical association of individual TCRs with disease status, and machine learning to predict cytomegalovirus infection status. A separate validation cohort of about 110 different subjects was used in addition to the approximately 640-subject first cohort. The study aimed to test whether cataloging public T cell receptors could reveal signatures of past pathogen exposure.

Separate from the approximately 670-subject first cohort, the validation cohort of about 120 subjects was the group to which the donors belonged. The library was produced with the immunoSEQ multiplex PCR assay. The authors' pipeline ran thus. A statistical classification framework was developed to diagnose cytomegalovirus status using the catalog of TCR beta chain sequences. This immuneACCESS table, as held by TCRdb, lists in-frame sequences with V and J called but not all clones. Of the missing ones, under half trace to an unresolved V gene in checked studies; the others have no known cause. V, J and clone size are taken as reported in that table, and D and trimming were inferred from the DNA itself. The sample yields roughly 200,000 clones; about 89% were counted once. The ten largest clonotypes hold 6% to 8.5% of the sample. Points the paper makes about the study in general: Most TCR sequences were observed very rarely across donors, whereas some public TCRs were present in many individuals. In vitro tests confirmed that a few of the cytomegalovirus-associated TCR beta chains recognize cytomegalovirus antigens. A total of fewer than 200 TCR beta chains were listed by the study as associated with cytomegalovirus. According to the authors, the approach could potentially be generalized to other disease states and immunological phenotypes. A later analysis found that TCRs clustered in the first cohort also tended to co-occur in the roughly 120 validation repertoires, with approximately 94% of cluster scores above 0. A later analysis had no HLA typing for the validation cohort, so co-occurrence there was scored across all 130 or so repertoires. In both the original and validation cohorts, the classifier was reported to diagnose cytomegalovirus status with high specificity and sensitivity.

V is pared back by 0 bases and J by 3 bases, with 6 bases lying between the germline termini. The CDR3 spans 13 residues, from the cysteine through the phenylalanine. Solely the CDR3 DNA is kept, with 39 bases framed from the first base. Sequenced sample: PBMCs. The V and J genes are TRBV23-1 and TRBJ2-7, with the D gene tentatively TRBD1 or TRBD2, based on 5 matching bases in each. TRBV23-1 is flagged as an ORF with uncertain function. This clonotype was obtained from a man under 40 in good health and CMV-seropositive. The base sequence is TGCGCCAGCAGTCAATCGAGGGGCTACGAGCAGTACTTC. Translated, it reads CASSQSRGYEQYF.